This is a list of T cell receptor beta chains from one sample in a study of T-cell memory formation after mild COVID-19. A single record per CDR3 protein comes from TCRdb applying MiXCR to the 5' RACE reads. Of roughly 200,000 distinct CDR3 sequences listed, approximately 16% are singletons. Sequenced input: PBMCs or a T cell subset sorted from them (not recorded which). Every receptor here comes from an adult woman who had mild COVID-19 (a few samples of this study predate the infection). Cell type and time point are not known. CDR3s include the opening cysteine and the closing phenylalanine or tryptophan. D genes are given only for firm matches. The size entry is marked missing in some rows and otherwise reads once, few, many or a size class.

size,V,D,J,DNA,CDR3
many,TRBV6-5,-,TRBJ1-6,TGTGCCACCGGGGAGCAGACCAATTCACCCCTCCACTTT,CATGEQTNSPLHF
few,TRBV2,-,TRBJ2-7,TGTGCCAGCAGAACGGACAGCCTCACCTACGAGCAGTACTTC,CASRTDSLTYEQYF
few,TRBV6-2/TRBV6-3,TRBD2,TRBJ2-3,TGTGCCAGCCAAACTAGCGTGACAGATACGCAGTATTTT,CASQTSVTDTQYF
-,TRBV5-1,TRBD1,TRBJ1-2,TGCGCCAGCAGCTTGGGTACCGGGACAGGCTATGGCTACACCTTC,CASSLGTGTGYGYTF
few,TRBV7-2,TRBD1,TRBJ2-3,TGTGCCAGCAGGCGTGGGACAGCCGTTTTAGATACGCAGTATTTT,CASRRGTAVLDTQYF
-,TRBV10-3,TRBD1,TRBJ2-3,TGTGCCATCAGAGGACAGGCCAGCACAGATACGCAGTATTTT,CAIRGQASTDTQYF
few,TRBV11-3,-,TRBJ1-1,TGTGCCAGCAGCTTAGATCCATTAGGTATTTTACAGCGGAGTCATTCTGAAGCTTTCTTT,CASSLDPLGILQRSHSEAFF
-,TRBV19,-,TRBJ1-1,TGTGCCAGTGGGGACGGCTTGAACACTGAAGCTTTCTTT,CASGDGLNTEAFF
few,TRBV11-3,TRBD2,TRBJ2-2,TGTGCCAGCAGCACCAGGATTAGCGGGAGGAACGGGGAGCTGTTTTTT,CASSTRISGRNGELFF
-,TRBV5-1,TRBD1,TRBJ2-1,TGCGCCAGCTCACTCGAGACAGGGGGCTCCTACAATGAGCAGTTCTTC,CASSLETGGSYNEQFF
many,TRBV7-2,TRBD2,TRBJ2-7,TGTGCCAGCAGAGTACATAGCGGGGGGGCTTACGAGCAGTACTTC,CASRVHSGGAYEQYF
-,TRBV18,-,TRBJ1-5,TGTGCCAGCTCACCCGCCGGTCCCGGACCGAGTTCAATCCATCAGCCCCAGCATTTT,CASSPAGPGPSSIHQPQHF
-,TRBV27,-,TRBJ1-4,TGTGCCAGCAGTTTATCAAGGGCATCGGGCGATGAAAAACTGTTTTTT,CASSLSRASGDEKLFF
-,TRBV5-5,-,TRBJ2-7,TGTGCCAGCAGCCCACCTCGGGGCAGCTCCTACTACGAGCAGTACTTC,CASSPPRGSSYYEQYF
-,TRBV7-8,TRBD2,TRBJ2-1,TGTGCCAGCAGCTCCCCAGCGGGGGGGCCAGTAAGCGAGCAGTTCTTC,CASSSPAGGPVSEQFF